This T cell receptor beta chain was sequenced during a study of T cell responses to AZD1222 COVID-19 vaccine (dated by TCRdb to the early 2020s). For the study in its entirety: A total of approximately 230 trial participants underwent TCR sequencing, of whom 207 received two doses of AZD1222 and about 26 received two doses of the MenACWY control vaccine. Trial participants were enrolled by age into subgroups of 18-55, 56-69 and 70-plus years, and about 150, 27 and 61 TCR-sequenced participants, respectively, were included in these subgroups. Beyond this particular receptor, the publication reports: The 56-69-year group was small, and its depth increase did not reach significance, likely because of low power. Reportedly, close to half of the unique spike-specific TCRs recognized epitopes lying outside the regions that are mutated in the B.1.351 and B.1.1.7 variants. Spike-specific TCR breadth and depth rose significantly after two AZD1222 doses compared with day 0 and with MenACWY recipients. No day 14 peak-response samples were available, so repertoires were characterized only after the peak T cell response. Participants were mostly white British, with more females than males. The authors suggested clonal diversity may have been underestimated. CD4 TCRs associated with the vaccine covered the entire spike protein, and the dominant responses were in regions 160-218 and 743-854. Conclusions about previously exposed vaccinees were limited because only 6 or 7 AZD1222 recipients were SARS-CoV-2 seropositive at baseline.

The CDR3 regions of human TCRbeta chains were analyzed by immunosequencing. As for how the authors treated the data: Repertoire TCRs were checked for matches against a reference library of SARS-CoV-2-specific TCRs that had been generated using the MIRA antigen-specificity platform. Breadth was defined as the fraction of unique TCRs that were SARS-CoV-2-associated, and depth was defined as the fraction of total T cells that were SARS-CoV-2-associated. Using the MIRA data, each spike-specific TCR was mapped to the spike region that the TCR reacts to and placed in a CD4 or CD8 class. Log10-transformed breadth and depth values were compared by one-way ANOVA with Sidak's multiple comparisons tests. Drawn from immuneACCESS, this table holds only the in-frame rearrangements with V and J called that TCRdb kept. Clones are partly lost; checked studies trace under half to an unresolved V gene and leave the rest unexplained. Clone size and the V and J calls come from that table; the DNA yielded D and trimming. The sample table records approximately 140,000 clones; over 90% of these occur just once. Jointly, the top ten make up 0.91% of the sample.

Read against the paper, the sample's time point label means: baseline before first vaccination. The intended sense of this specimen's treatment or condition label: meningococcal conjugate vaccine given as trial control. Vaccinee samples were obtained from the UK trials COV001 and COV002, which included a single-blind randomized controlled phase 2/3 trial of AZD1222 (ChAdOx1 nCoV-19) in healthy adults. For TCRbeta chain sequencing, PBMC samples from trial participants were taken at day 0 and at day 28 after the second dose. This clone was counted a single time. What antigen it recognizes has not been identified. Nothing much larger sits one base from this clone, and base qualities are not available. From the cysteine up to the phenylalanine, the CDR3 has a length of 14 residues. The sequence is cut down to CDR3 DNA, 42 bases in frame from base 1. Trimming takes 7 bases from V and 9 bases from J, and the germline ends sit 16 bases apart. The germline V gene gives CDR1 as SNHLY and CDR2 as FYNNEI.

The sequenced sample was peripheral blood, obtained on day 0 of MenACWY control vaccination. The chain is encoded by TRBV2 joined to TRBJ1-6, with a tentative D gene TRBD1 over 5 matching bases. This clonotype was sampled from an adult in good health. CDR3 region: CASTVRGVGSPLHF. The nucleotide sequence is given as TGTGCCAGCACCGTTCGGGGGGTTGGTTCACCCCTCCACTTT.